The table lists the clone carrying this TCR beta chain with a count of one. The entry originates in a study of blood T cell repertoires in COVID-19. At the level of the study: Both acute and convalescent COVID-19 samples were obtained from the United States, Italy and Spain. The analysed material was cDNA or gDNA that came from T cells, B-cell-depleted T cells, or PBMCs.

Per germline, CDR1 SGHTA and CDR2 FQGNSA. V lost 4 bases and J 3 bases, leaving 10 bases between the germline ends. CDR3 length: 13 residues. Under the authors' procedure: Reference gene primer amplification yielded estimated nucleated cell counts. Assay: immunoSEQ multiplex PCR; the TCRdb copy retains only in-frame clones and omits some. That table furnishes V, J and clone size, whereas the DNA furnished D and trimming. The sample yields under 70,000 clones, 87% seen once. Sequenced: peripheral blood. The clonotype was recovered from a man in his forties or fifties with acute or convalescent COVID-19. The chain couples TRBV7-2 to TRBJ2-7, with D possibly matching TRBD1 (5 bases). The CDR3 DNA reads TGTGCCAGCAGCTACGACAGATTCTACGAGCAGTACTTC. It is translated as CASSYDRFYEQYF.